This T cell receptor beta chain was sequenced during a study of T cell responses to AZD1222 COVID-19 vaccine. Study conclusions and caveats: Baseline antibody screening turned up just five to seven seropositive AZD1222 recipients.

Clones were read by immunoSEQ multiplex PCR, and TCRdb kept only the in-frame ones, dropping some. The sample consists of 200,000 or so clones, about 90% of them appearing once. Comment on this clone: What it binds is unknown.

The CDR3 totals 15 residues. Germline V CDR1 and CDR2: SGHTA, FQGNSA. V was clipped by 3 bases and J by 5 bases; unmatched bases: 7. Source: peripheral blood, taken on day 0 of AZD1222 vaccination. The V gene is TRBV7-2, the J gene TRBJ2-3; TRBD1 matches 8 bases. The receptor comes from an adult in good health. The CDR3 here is CASSFQTGAGDTQYF. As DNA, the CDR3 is TGTGCCAGCAGCTTCCAGACAGGGGCTGGAGATACGCAGTATTTT.